The next 2 T cell receptor beta chains were all read from a single sample in a study of cytomegalovirus exposure and HLA in healthy donors. Primers: 60 Vbeta forward and 13 Jbeta reverse. Here immunoSEQ multiplex PCR was the method, and the copy in TCRdb shows in-frame clones only, minus some. This listing includes tens of thousands of clones. The sequenced sample consisted of PBMCs. These receptors were taken from a woman in her 30s in good health and CMV-seropositive.

J is TRBJ2-5 and V is TRBV14; D is perhaps TRBD2 (5 bases). V was cut by 3 bases and J by 3 bases, with 17 bases left in between. CDR3 length: 16 amino acids. Germline V gives CDR1 SGHDN, CDR2 FVKESK. The CDR3: CASSHLDSGHKETQYF. In DNA, the CDR3 is TGTGCCAGCAGCCACCTGGACTCCGGGCACAAAGAGACCCAGTACTTC.

The chain joins TRBV18 to TRBJ1-1, with 7 bases lining up with TRBD1. Germline loops: CDR1 KGHSH, CDR2 LQKENI. The CDR3 loop spans 14 amino acids. V dropped 3 bases and J dropped 1; count of bases not matched to a gene: 2. CDR3 nucleotides: TGTGCCAGCTCACCCGGACAGGAGAACACTGAAGCTTTCTTT. Residues: CASSPGQENTEAFF.